This T cell receptor beta chain was captured by sequencing in a study of shared clonotypes between healthy human individuals. Findings of the study overall: Clonotype sharing across donors was expected to vary with sequencing depth. Rarefaction showed that sequencing of sorted subsets was incomplete (despite large depth). All-four-donor shared clonotypes had higher generation probabilities than non-shared clonotypes did. Compared with memory subsets, naive subsets generally had larger estimated richness.

Naive CD8 cells comprised CD45RO-negative, CCR7-positively selected cells, excluding terminally differentiated effector memory CD45RA+ cells. Turning to this clone: Antigen: not known.

CDR3 length equals 15 residues. Trimming took 5 bases from V and 0 from J; bases not matched to a gene: 7. The germline gives CDR1 SGHVS, CDR2 FQNEAQ. The table came from immunoSEQ multiplex PCR; TCRdb's copy has only in-frame clones and leaves some out. The top ten hold roughly 1% of the sample, which has just over 2,000,000 clones, over 85% seen once. The TCR comes from a man between 18 and 29 years old in good health. The sequenced sample consisted of naive CD8+ T cells sorted from blood. This chain links TRBV7-8 with TRBJ2-7; TRBD1 matches at 7 bases. CDR3 in amino acids: CASSLDRDISYEQYF. Written as DNA, the CDR3 is TGTGCCAGCAGCCTCGACAGGGACATCTCCTACGAGCAGTACTTC.